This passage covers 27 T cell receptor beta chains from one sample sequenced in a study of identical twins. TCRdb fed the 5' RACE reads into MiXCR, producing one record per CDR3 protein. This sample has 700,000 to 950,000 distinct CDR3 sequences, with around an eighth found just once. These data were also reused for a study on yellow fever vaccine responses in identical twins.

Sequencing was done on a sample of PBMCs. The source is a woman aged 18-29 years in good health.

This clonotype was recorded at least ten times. The CDR3 region is CSAARIGGYEQYV. CDR3 bases: TGCAGTGCTGCTAGGATCGGGGGCTACGAGCAGTACGTC. This chain joins TRBV20-1 and TRBJ2-7; D is possibly TRBD2 (6 bases). The V gene lost 5 bases and the J gene lost 3 bases, with 14 bases spanning the gap. This CDR3 region has 13 residues. Germline V CDR1 and CDR2: DFQATT, SNEGSKA (reference sequence).

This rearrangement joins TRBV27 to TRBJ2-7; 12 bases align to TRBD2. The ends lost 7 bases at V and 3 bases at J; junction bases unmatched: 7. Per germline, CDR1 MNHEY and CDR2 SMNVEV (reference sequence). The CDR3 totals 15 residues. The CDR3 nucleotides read TGTGCCAGCACCCGGACTAGCGGGGCTCTCTACGAGCAGTACTTC. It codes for CASTRTSGALYEQYF.

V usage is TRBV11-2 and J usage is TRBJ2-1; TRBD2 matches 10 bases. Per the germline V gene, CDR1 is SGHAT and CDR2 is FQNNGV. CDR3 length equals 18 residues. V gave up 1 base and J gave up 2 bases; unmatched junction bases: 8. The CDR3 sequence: CASSLVGRTSGAYNEQFF. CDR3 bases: TGTGCCAGCAGCTTAGTAGGGAGGACTAGCGGTGCCTACAATGAGCAGTTCTTC.

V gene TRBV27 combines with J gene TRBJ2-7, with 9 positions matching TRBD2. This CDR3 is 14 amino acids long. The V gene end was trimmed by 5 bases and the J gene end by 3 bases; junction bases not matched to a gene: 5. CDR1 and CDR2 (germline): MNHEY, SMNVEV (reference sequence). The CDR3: CASSQTSGNYEQYF. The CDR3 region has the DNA TGTGCCAGCAGTCAGACTAGCGGAAACTACGAGCAGTACTTC.

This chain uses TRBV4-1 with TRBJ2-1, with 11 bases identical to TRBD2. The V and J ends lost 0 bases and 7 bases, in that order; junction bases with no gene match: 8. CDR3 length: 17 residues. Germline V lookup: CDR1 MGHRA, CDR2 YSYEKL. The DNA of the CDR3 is TGCGCCAGCAGCCAAGAAGGGCTAGCGGGAGGACGGAATGAGCAGTTCTTC. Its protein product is CASSQEGLAGGRNEQFF.

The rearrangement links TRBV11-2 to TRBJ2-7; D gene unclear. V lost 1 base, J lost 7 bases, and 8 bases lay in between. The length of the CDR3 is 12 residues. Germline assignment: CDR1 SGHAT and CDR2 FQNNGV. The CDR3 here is CASSLGALEQYV. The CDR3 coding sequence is TGTGCCAGCAGCTTAGGGGCTTTAGAGCAGTACGTC.

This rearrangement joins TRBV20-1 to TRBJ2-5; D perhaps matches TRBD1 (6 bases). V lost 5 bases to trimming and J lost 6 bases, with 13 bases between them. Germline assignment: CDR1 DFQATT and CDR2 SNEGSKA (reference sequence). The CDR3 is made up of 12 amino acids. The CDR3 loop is CSAQTGPQTQYF. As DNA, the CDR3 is TGCAGTGCTCAGACAGGACCCCAGACCCAGTACTTC.

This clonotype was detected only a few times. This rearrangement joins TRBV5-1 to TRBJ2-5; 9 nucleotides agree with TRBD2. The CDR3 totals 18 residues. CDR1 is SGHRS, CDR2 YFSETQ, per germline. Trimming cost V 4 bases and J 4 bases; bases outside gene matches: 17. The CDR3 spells CASSQAAIGGRAGETQYF. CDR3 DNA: TGCGCCAGCAGCCAGGCCGCGATTGGCGGGAGGGCCGGAGAGACCCAGTACTTC.

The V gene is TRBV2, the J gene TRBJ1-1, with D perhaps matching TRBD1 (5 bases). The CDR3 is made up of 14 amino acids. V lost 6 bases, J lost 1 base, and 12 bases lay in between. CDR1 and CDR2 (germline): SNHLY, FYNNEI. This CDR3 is CASRDIGGNTEAFF. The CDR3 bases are TGTGCCAGCAGGGATATCGGGGGGAACACTGAAGCTTTCTTT.

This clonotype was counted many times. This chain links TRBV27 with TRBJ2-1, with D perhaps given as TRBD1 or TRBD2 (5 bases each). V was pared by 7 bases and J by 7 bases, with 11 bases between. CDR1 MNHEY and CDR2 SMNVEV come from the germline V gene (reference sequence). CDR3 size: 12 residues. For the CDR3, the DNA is TGTGCCAGCATGGCAGGGACGAATGAGCAGTTCTTC. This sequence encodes CASMAGTNEQFF.

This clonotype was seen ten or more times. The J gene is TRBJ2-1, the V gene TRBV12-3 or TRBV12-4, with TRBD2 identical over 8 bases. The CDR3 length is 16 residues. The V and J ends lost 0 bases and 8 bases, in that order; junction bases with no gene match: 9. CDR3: CASSLAPGTSVDEQFF. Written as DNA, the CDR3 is TGTGCCAGCAGTTTAGCGCCAGGGACTAGTGTCGATGAGCAGTTCTTC.

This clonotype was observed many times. In DNA form, the CDR3 reads TGTGCCAGCTCACCACCGGGGGGCACTGAAGCTTTCTTT. It codes for CASSPPGGTEAFF. The genes are TRBV7-9 and TRBJ1-1, with TRBD1 as a possible D gene (5 bases). Deletions cut 8 bases from V and 4 bases from J, with 14 bases between. The length of the CDR3 is 13 residues. Germline CDR1 and CDR2: SEHNR and FQNEAQ (reference sequence).

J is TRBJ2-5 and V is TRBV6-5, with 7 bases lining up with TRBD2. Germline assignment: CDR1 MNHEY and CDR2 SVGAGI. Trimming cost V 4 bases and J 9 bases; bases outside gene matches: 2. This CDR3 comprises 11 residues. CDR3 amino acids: CASSSGLSQYF. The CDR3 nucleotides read TGTGCCAGCAGTTCGGGACTATCCCAGTACTTC.

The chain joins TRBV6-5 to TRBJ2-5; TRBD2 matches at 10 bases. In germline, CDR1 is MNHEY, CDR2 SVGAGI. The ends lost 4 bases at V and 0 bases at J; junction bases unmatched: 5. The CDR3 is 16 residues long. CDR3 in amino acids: CASSSTGTSDQETQYF. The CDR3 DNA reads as TGTGCCAGCAGTTCGACCGGGACTAGCGACCAAGAGACCCAGTACTTC.

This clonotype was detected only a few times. The CDR3 DNA reads TGTGCCAGCAGCCATCCGGGACAGCTATACAATGAGCAGTTCTTC. It is translated as CASSHPGQLYNEQFF. The gene calls are TRBV6-1 and TRBJ2-1; 7 bases agree with TRBD1. This CDR3 is 15 amino acids long. V gave up 6 bases and J gave up 4 bases; unmatched junction bases: 9. Germline-derived CDR1 and CDR2 are MNHNS and SASEGT.

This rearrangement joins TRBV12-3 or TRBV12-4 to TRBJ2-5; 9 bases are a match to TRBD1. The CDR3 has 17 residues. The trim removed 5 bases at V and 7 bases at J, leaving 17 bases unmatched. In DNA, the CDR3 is TGTGCCAGCAGTCCCACCGGGACAGGGCGATCCAGATGGACCCAGTACTTC. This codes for CASSPTGTGRSRWTQYF.

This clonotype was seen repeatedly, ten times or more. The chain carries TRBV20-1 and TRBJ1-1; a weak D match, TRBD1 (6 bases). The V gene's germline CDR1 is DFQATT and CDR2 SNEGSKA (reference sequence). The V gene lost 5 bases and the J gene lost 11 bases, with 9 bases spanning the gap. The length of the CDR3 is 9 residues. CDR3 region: CSAAGDAFF. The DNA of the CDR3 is TGCAGTGCTGCAGGGGATGCTTTCTTT.

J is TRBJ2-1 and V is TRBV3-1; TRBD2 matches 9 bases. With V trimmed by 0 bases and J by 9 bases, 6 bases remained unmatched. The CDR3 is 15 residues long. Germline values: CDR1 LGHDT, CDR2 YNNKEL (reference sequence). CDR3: CASSQDPSGIGEQFF. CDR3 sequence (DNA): TGTGCCAGCAGCCAAGACCCTAGCGGGATCGGTGAGCAGTTCTTC.

This chain's CDR3 is CASSQHNMGQPYGYTF. CDR3 nucleotide sequence: TGTGCCAGCAGCCAACATAATATGGGACAGCCCTATGGCTACACCTTC. The V gene is TRBV3-1, the J gene TRBJ1-2; the match to TRBD1 covers 7 bases. With 2 bases clipped from V and 4 bases from J, the junction kept 10 bases outside the gene matches. Germline V gives CDR1 LGHDT, CDR2 YNNKEL (reference sequence). This CDR3 has 16 amino acids.

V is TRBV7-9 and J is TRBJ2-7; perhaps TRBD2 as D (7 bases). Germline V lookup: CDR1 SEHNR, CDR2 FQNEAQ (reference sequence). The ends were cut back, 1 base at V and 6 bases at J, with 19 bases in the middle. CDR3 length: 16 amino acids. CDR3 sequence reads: CASSLDWVQGGGEQYF. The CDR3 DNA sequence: TGTGCCAGCAGCTTAGATTGGGTACAGGGCGGGGGCGAGCAGTACTTC. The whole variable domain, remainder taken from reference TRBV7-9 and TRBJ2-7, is DTGVSQNPRHKITKRGQNVTFRCDPISEHNRLYWYRQTLGQGPEFLTYFQNEAQLEKSRLLSDRFSAERPKGSFSTLEIQRTEQGDSAMYLCASSLDWVQGGGEQYFGPGTRLTVT.

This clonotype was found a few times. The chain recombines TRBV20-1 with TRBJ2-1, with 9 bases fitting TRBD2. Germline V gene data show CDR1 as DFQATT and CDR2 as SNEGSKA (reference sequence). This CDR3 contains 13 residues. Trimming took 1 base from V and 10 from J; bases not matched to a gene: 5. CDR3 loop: CSARGLAGWEQFF. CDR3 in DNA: TGCAGTGCTAGAGGTCTAGCGGGATGGGAGCAGTTCTTC.

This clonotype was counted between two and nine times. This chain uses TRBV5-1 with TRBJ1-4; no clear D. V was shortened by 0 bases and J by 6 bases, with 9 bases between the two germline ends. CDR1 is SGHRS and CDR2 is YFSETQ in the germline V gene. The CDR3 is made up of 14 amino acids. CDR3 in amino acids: CASSLGPPHEKLFF. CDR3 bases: TGCGCCAGCAGCTTGGGGCCTCCCCATGAAAAACTGTTTTTT.

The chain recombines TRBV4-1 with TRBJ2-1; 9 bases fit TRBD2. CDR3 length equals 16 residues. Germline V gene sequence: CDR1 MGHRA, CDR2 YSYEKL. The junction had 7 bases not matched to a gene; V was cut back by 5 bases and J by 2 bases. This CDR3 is CASSKGSGSPYNEQFF. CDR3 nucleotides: TGCGCCAGCAGCAAAGGTAGCGGGAGTCCCTACAATGAGCAGTTCTTC.

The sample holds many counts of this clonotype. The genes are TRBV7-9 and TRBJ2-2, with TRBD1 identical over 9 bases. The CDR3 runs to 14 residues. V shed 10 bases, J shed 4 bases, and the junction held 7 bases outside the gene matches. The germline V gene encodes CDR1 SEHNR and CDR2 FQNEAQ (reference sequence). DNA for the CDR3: TGTGCCATCCAGGGACAGGGAGGCACCGGGGAGCTGTTTTTT. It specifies CAIQGQGGTGELFF.

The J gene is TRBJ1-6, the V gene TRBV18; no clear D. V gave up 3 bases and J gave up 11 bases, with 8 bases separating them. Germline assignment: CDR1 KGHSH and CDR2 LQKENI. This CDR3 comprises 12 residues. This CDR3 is CASSPSSTPLHF. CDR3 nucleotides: TGTGCCAGCTCACCCTCTTCGACACCCCTCCACTTT.

CDR3 in amino acids: CASSASDRDFYGYTF. The CDR3 DNA sequence: TGCGCCAGCAGCGCGTCAGACAGGGACTTCTATGGCTACACCTTC. The V and J genes are TRBV5-1 and TRBJ1-2; 7 positions agree with TRBD1. CDR1 and CDR2 (germline): SGHRS, YFSETQ. CDR3 length equals 15 residues. V lost 4 bases, J lost 4 bases, and 10 bases stayed unmatched.

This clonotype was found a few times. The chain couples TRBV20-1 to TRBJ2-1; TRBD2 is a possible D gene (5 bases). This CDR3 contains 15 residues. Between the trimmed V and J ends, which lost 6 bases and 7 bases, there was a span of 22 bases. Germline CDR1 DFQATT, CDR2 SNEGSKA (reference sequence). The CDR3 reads CSASSPRALGNEQFF. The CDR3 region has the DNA TGCAGTGCCTCATCCCCGAGGGCCCTGGGGAATGAGCAGTTCTTC.